The 22 T cell receptor beta chains in this list originate from one sample, sequenced in a study of PD-1 blockade in classical Hodgkin lymphoma. The table came from immunoSEQ multiplex PCR; TCRdb's copy has only in-frame clones and leaves some out. The sample consists of tens of thousands of clones, roughly 80% of them appearing once. Relapse after autologous stem cell transplantation occurred in every patient, and brentuximab vedotin exposure varied. The source material was peripheral blood mononuclear cells (PBMCs), sampled at baseline. The receptors shown here come from a human donor with classical Hodgkin lymphoma.

The chain links TRBV6-1 to TRBJ1-4; no definite D call. Per germline, CDR1 MNHNS and CDR2 SASEGT. The CDR3 has 13 amino acids. The V and J ends lost 8 bases and 4 bases respectively, with 11 bases between them. DNA of the CDR3: TGTGCCAGCTCGGGGTTGGGTAATGAAAAACTGTTTTTT. Translation gives CASSGLGNEKLFF.

The chain recombines TRBV27 with TRBJ2-1; 11 bases align to TRBD2. The CDR3 sequence is 15 residues long. Germline V CDR1 and CDR2: MNHEY, SMNVEV (reference sequence). With V trimmed by 6 bases and J by 5 bases, 6 bases remained unmatched. The CDR3, as DNA: TGTGCCAGCAGGATTAGCGGGAGGGCCCACAATGAGCAGTTCTTC. The encoded protein is CASRISGRAHNEQFF.

The chain carries TRBV2 and TRBJ2-3; 8 nucleotides agree with TRBD1. Germline V gene lookup returns CDR1 SNHLY and CDR2 FYNNEI. The length of the CDR3 is 13 residues. The junction had 4 bases not matched to a gene; V was cut back by 8 bases and J by 3 bases. The CDR3 nucleotides are TGTGCCAGCTCAGGGGGCCTTACAGATACGCAGTATTTT. Translation: CASSGGLTDTQYF.

In the case of this clone: At one end the junction does not follow the germline gene, possibly because of a read error. The rearrangement joins TRBV5-1 to TRBJ2-2, with a weak D call TRBD2 (5 bases). In germline, CDR1 is SGHRS, CDR2 YFSETQ. The CDR3 covers 14 residues. CDR3 sequence (DNA): TGCGCCAGCAGCTTGTTAGGGAACACCGGGAAGCTGTTTTTT. Its protein is CASSLLGNTGKLFF. The entire variable domain, with the rest obtained from reference TRBV5-1 and TRBJ2-2, is as follows: KAGVTQTPRYLIKTRGQQVTLSCSPISGHRSVSWYQQTPGQGLQFLFEYFSETQRNKGNFPGRFSGRQFSNSRSEMNVSTLELGDSALYLCASSLLGNTGKLFFGEGSRLTVL.

This chain connects TRBV6-6 to TRBJ1-1; TRBD1 aligns across 8 bases. V shed 5 bases and J 4 bases; nucleotides not matched to a gene: 6. Germline V gene data show CDR1 as MNHNY and CDR2 as SVGAGI (reference sequence). The CDR3 length is 14 residues. The CDR3 coding sequence is TGTGCCAGCAGTCCCAGCACAGGGGGCACTGAAGCTTTCTTT. Protein: CASSPSTGGTEAFF.

The rearrangement joins TRBV25-1 to TRBJ2-7, with D possibly being TRBD2 (5 bases). The length of the CDR3 is 16 residues. V was shortened by 10 bases and J by 5 bases, with 27 bases between the two germline ends. Germline CDR1 is MGHDK and CDR2 is SYGVNS. CDR3 in DNA: TGTGCCATCCCCTGCGGTCGGCGCGGGTGTACCCACGAGCAGTACGTC. Its protein product is CAIPCGRRGCTHEQYV.

The chain carries TRBV18 and TRBJ2-5, with TRBD2 matching over 8 bases. The CDR3 runs 14 residues. Per germline, CDR1 KGHSH and CDR2 LQKENI. The trim removed 3 bases at V and 1 base at J, leaving 1 base unmatched. The CDR3 reads CASSPSGIQETQYF. The DNA of the CDR3 is TGTGCCAGCTCACCTAGCGGGATCCAAGAGACCCAGTACTTC. The whole variable domain, filled in from reference TRBV18 and TRBJ2-5, reads NAGVMQNPRHLVRRRGQEARLRCSPMKGHSHVYWYRQLPEEGLKFMVYLQKENIIDESGMPKERFSAEFPKEGPSILRIQQVVRGDSAAYFCASSPSGIQETQYFGPGTRLLVL.

The chain carries TRBV11-2 and TRBJ2-3; TRBD2 matches at 14 bases. This CDR3 contains 17 residues. J was trimmed by 6 bases and V by 3 bases; bases with no gene match: 8. CDR1 and CDR2 from the germline V gene are SGHAT and FQNNGV. The chain's CDR3 is CASSFLPGLAGADTQYF. CDR3 nucleotides: TGTGCCAGCAGCTTCCTCCCGGGACTAGCGGGAGCGGATACGCAGTATTTT.

The V call is TRBV18, the J call TRBJ2-7; 8 nucleotides agree with TRBD2. Trimming took 4 bases from V and 4 from J; bases not matched to a gene: 9. This CDR3 has 15 amino acids. Germline lookup yields CDR1 KGHSH and CDR2 LQKENI. The CDR3 DNA reads as TGTGCCAGCTCACTAGGACTAGCAGAAAGATACGAGCAGTACGTC. Its translation: CASSLGLAERYEQYV.

This clone was picked up a small number of times. The chain has TRBV11-3 and TRBJ2-3; D perhaps matches TRBD1 (6 bases). Deletions cut 7 bases from V and 2 bases from J, with 10 bases between. The CDR3 has 13 amino acids. Looked up from germline, CDR1 is SGHNT and CDR2 is YENEEA. CDR3: CASKTGFTDTQYF. In nucleotides, the CDR3 is TGTGCCAGCAAAACAGGGTTCACAGATACGCAGTATTTT.

This chain uses TRBV30 with TRBJ1-4; D might be TRBD1 (5 bases). Per the germline V gene, CDR1 is GTSNPN and CDR2 is SVGIG (reference sequence). Deletions cut 3 bases from V and 4 bases from J, with 9 bases between. The CDR3 contains 13 residues. The CDR3 DNA is TGTGCCTGGAGCCGACAGATTAATGAAAAACTGTTTTTT. Translation: CAWSRQINEKLFF.

The rearrangement joins TRBV7-6 to TRBJ1-4; D gene unclear. V lost 5 bases to trimming and J lost 6 bases, with 16 bases between them. Germline V gene sequence: CDR1 SGHVS, CDR2 FNYEAQ. The CDR3 spans 15 residues. The CDR3: CASSLITGFDEKLFF. The CDR3 region has the DNA TGTGCCAGCAGCCTTATAACCGGGTTCGATGAAAAACTGTTTTTT.

The CDR3 DNA sequence: TGTGCCAGCAGTGCACAGGGGGGTAGCAATCAGCCCCAGCATTTT. Its translation: CASSAQGGSNQPQHF. The chain carries TRBV2 and TRBJ1-5, with 8 bases identical to TRBD1. Germline trimming cut 4 bases from V and 0 bases from J; bases unmatched to any gene: 2. The CDR3 spans 15 residues. Germline CDR1 and CDR2: SNHLY and FYNNEI.

Concerning this clone itself: The sample has other DNA sequences that encode this CDR3 too. V usage is TRBV7-2 and J usage is TRBJ1-2; 10 bases align to TRBD1. Per germline, CDR1 SGHTA and CDR2 FQGNSA. The CDR3 length is 15 residues. The trim removed 4 bases at V and 2 bases at J, leaving 4 bases unmatched. The CDR3 sequence is CASSSGQGRNYGYTF. The CDR3 DNA reads TGTGCCAGCAGCTCGGGACAGGGGAGAAACTATGGCTACACCTTC.

This chain joins TRBV18 and TRBJ2-2; D perhaps matches TRBD1 (5 bases). Germline loops: CDR1 KGHSH, CDR2 LQKENI. The CDR3 is made up of 14 amino acids. The germline V and J ends were trimmed by 6 bases and 1 base, with 9 bases remaining between them. The CDR3 spells CASSQGLNTGELFF. The CDR3 bases are TGTGCCAGCTCGCAGGGATTGAACACCGGGGAGCTGTTTTTT.

The chain combines TRBV5-1 with TRBJ1-3; weak D call: TRBD1 (5 bases). CDR1 and CDR2 (germline): SGHRS, YFSETQ. V lost 2 bases and J lost 3, with 9 bases in between. This CDR3 has 14 residues. The CDR3 DNA reads TGCGCCAGCAGCTTCGGGACTAGTGGAAACACCATATATTTT. This encodes CASSFGTSGNTIYF. The full variable domain, rest sourced from reference TRBV5-1 and TRBJ1-3, is KAGVTQTPRYLIKTRGQQVTLSCSPISGHRSVSWYQQTPGQGLQFLFEYFSETQRNKGNFPGRFSGRQFSNSRSEMNVSTLELGDSALYLCASSFGTSGNTIYFGEGSWLTVV.

This clone was recorded only once. The rearrangement joins TRBV4-1 to TRBJ1-1; D might be TRBD1 (6 bases). In germline, CDR1 is MGHRA, CDR2 YSYEKL. The CDR3 has 13 residues. Trimming shortened V by 5 bases and J by 4 bases, and 11 bases separated the two germline ends. The CDR3 DNA is TGCGCCAGCAGCAGACAGGTTTTCACTGAAGCTTTCTTT. Its protein product is CASSRQVFTEAFF.

This chain joins TRBV27 and TRBJ1-1; D uncertain. Germline V gene lookup returns CDR1 MNHEY and CDR2 SMNVEV (reference sequence). V gave up 6 bases and J gave up 6 bases, with 14 bases separating them. This CDR3 region has 13 residues. The CDR3 bases are TGTGCCAGCAGCTATAGGATTCCCCCTGAAGCTTTCTTT. Its protein product is CASSYRIPPEAFF.

Details on this clone: The sample has other DNA sequences that encode this CDR3 too. The V call is TRBV6-5, the J call TRBJ1-1, with a possible D match to TRBD1 (5 bases). Germline CDR1 is MNHEY and CDR2 is SVGAGI. CDR3 length: 12 residues. V lost 6 bases and J 4 bases, leaving 9 bases between the germline ends. In DNA form, the CDR3 reads TGTGCCAGCAGCTACGGGGGCACTGAAGCTTTCTTT. It specifies CASSYGGTEAFF.

The chain carries TRBV27 and TRBJ2-7; D is unclear. This CDR3 has 14 amino acids. The germline V and J ends were trimmed by 0 bases and 4 bases, with 10 bases remaining between them. Germline V gives CDR1 MNHEY, CDR2 SMNVEV (reference sequence). The CDR3 protein is CASSLSLPSYEQYF. CDR3 bases: TGTGCCAGCAGTTTATCTCTCCCTTCTTACGAGCAGTACTTC.

The CDR3 DNA sequence: TGTGCCAGCAGTGTTGGCTCTACGCAGTATTTT. This sequence encodes CASSVGSTQYF. The V gene is TRBV2, the J gene TRBJ2-3; D gene unclear. The CDR3 is 11 residues long. Germline V CDR1 and CDR2: SNHLY, FYNNEI. The V and J ends lost 4 bases and 8 bases respectively, with 7 bases between them.

The rearrangement links TRBV14 to TRBJ2-1, with D unresolved. The CDR3 contains 14 residues. Germline V gene lookup returns CDR1 SGHDN and CDR2 FVKESK. V was cut by 4 bases and J by 0 bases, with 7 bases left in between. The chain's CDR3 is CASSLLGSYNEQFF. The CDR3 region has the DNA TGTGCCAGCAGCCTTCTTGGCTCCTACAATGAGCAGTTCTTC.